This passage covers 26 T cell receptor beta chains from one sample sequenced in a study of T cell repertoires in cytomegalovirus infection. TCRdb used MiXCR to reprocess the reads, holding one entry per CDR3 protein. Among 350,000 to 550,000 distinct CDR3 sequences listed, roughly 30% were seen once. The sequencing input was PBMCs. The receptors here all came from a human donor in good health (CMV status not recorded). Some clones in this sample may be carry-over from other donors' samples.

This clonotype was seen many times. The gene calls are TRBV7-2 and TRBJ2-7; D gene unclear. CDR1 is SGHTA and CDR2 is FQGNSA in the germline V gene. The CDR3 covers 15 residues. V lost 2 bases, J lost 0 bases, and 11 bases lay in between. CDR3 bases: TGTGCCAGCAGCTTATCGGCTAGTTCCTCCTACGAGCAGTACTTC. It specifies CASSLSASSSYEQYF.

This chain connects TRBV18 to TRBJ2-4, with D maybe TRBD1 (6 bases). V gave up 0 bases and J gave up 6 bases, with 15 bases separating them. The CDR3 totals 16 residues. The V gene's germline CDR1 is KGHSH and CDR2 LQKENI. The CDR3 protein is CASSPPGTRVINIQYF. For the CDR3, the DNA is TGTGCCAGCTCACCACCGGGGACAAGGGTGATAAACATTCAGTACTTC.

Regarding this clonotype: Possible read error: a much larger clone is one base away. CDR3 sequence: CASSLGGPVNTGELLF. The CDR3 DNA reads TGTGCCAGCAGCTTAGGTGGGCCAGTGAACACCGGGGAGCTGCTTTTT. The genes are TRBV7-6 and TRBJ2-2, with a weak D call TRBD2 (5 bases). The CDR3 has 16 residues. Per the germline V gene, CDR1 is SGHVS and CDR2 is FNYEAQ.

The chain joins TRBV2 to TRBJ2-1, with D uncertain. The length of the CDR3 is 14 residues. Germline CDR1 and CDR2: SNHLY and FYNNEI. V was cut by 3 bases and J by 4 bases, with 10 bases left in between. The CDR3 loop reads CASSEIVPYNEQFF. CDR3 nucleotide sequence: TGTGCCAGCAGTGAGATCGTACCGTACAATGAGCAGTTCTTC.

The J gene is TRBJ2-3, the V gene TRBV30; TRBD2 might be the D (7 bases). The ends were cut back, 0 bases at V and 6 bases at J, with 16 bases in the middle. The CDR3 has 15 amino acids. Germline-derived CDR1 and CDR2 are GTSNPN and SVGIG (reference sequence). The chain's CDR3 is CAWSVRMAGADTQYF. CDR3 nucleotides: TGTGCCTGGAGTGTACGGATGGCGGGGGCGGATACGCAGTATTTT.

This chain uses TRBV6-5 with TRBJ1-3, with unresolved D. V lost 2 bases, J lost 0 bases, and 8 bases lay in between. This CDR3 has 15 amino acids. Germline V gene data show CDR1 as MNHEY and CDR2 as SVGAGI. The CDR3: CASSYTPISGNTIYF. The CDR3 DNA reads as TGTGCCAGCAGTTACACCCCGATCTCTGGAAACACCATATATTTT.

This clonotype was found a few times. V usage is TRBV27 and J usage is TRBJ2-1; 11 nucleotides agree with TRBD1. The J segment lost 8 bases and the V segment lost 0 bases, leaving 6 bases of the junction unmatched. The CDR3 extends over 16 amino acids. Germline CDR1 and CDR2: MNHEY and SMNVEV (reference sequence). The CDR3 DNA reads TGTGCCAGCAGTTTATCTCTGGGGACAGGGGGGCATGAGCAGTTCTTC. Encoded protein: CASSLSLGTGGHEQFF.

The chain employs TRBV20-1 and TRBJ2-1; unclear D gene. V was clipped by 3 bases and J by 0 bases, with 9 bases between them. This CDR3 has 14 amino acids. Germline assignment: CDR1 DFQATT and CDR2 SNEGSKA (reference sequence). The CDR3 DNA is TGCAGTGCTAGTAGGGCAACCTCCTACAATGAGCAGTTCTTC. The encoded protein is CSASRATSYNEQFF.

In its sample, this clonotype was seen a few times. The gene calls are TRBV5-1 and TRBJ2-1, with D perhaps matching TRBD1 (6 bases). Germline values: CDR1 SGHRS, CDR2 YFSETQ. The CDR3 has 15 amino acids. Trimming stripped 1 base from V and 5 bases from J, with 13 bases between. DNA of the CDR3: TGCGCCAGCAGCTTGACAGGGATTGGTCACAATGAGCAGTTCTTC. Translation gives CASSLTGIGHNEQFF.

This clonotype appeared a single time. The chain joins TRBV15 to TRBJ2-1; D is ambiguous. CDR1 LNHNV and CDR2 YYDKDF come from the germline V gene (reference sequence). V gave up 0 bases and J gave up 12 bases, with 12 bases separating them. This CDR3 contains 13 residues. The CDR3 sequence is CATSRDRERMQFF. For the CDR3, the DNA is TGTGCCACCAGCAGAGATCGCGAGAGGATGCAGTTCTTC.

This clonotype appeared once. The V gene is TRBV2, the J gene TRBJ2-7; 7 bases map to TRBD1. J gave up 5 bases and V 6 bases, and 4 bases lay outside the gene matches. The CDR3 extends over 12 amino acids. Germline V lookup: CDR1 SNHLY, CDR2 FYNNEI. CDR3 nucleotide sequence: TGTGCCAGCAGGGGACAGCAACACGAGCAGTACTTC. This sequence encodes CASRGQQHEQYF.

This clonotype has more than one count but fewer than ten. In nucleotides, the CDR3 is TGTGCCAGCAGCTCGGGACAGGAGCTCTACGAGCAGTACTTC. Translated: CASSSGQELYEQYF. This chain uses TRBV28 with TRBJ2-7; 8 bases map to TRBD1. Trimming cost V 6 bases and J 3 bases; bases outside gene matches: 7. The CDR3 loop spans 14 amino acids. The germline gives CDR1 MDHEN, CDR2 SYDVKM.

As regards this clonotype: The CDR3 ends on some other residue instead of the conserved phenylalanine or tryptophan, so this is likely a read error. The DNA is left out, because the CDR3 cannot be placed on it with certainty; the CDR3 is given as TCRdb lists it. CDR3 sequence reads: CATSGDRGFTDEQLL. This chain uses TRBV24-1 with TRBJ2-1; whether TRBD1, the table's D call, matches the DNA was not checked. The CDR3 adds up to 15 amino acids, both ends counted. CDR1 is KGHDR and CDR2 is SFDVKD in the germline V gene.

In its sample, this clonotype was seen a few times. The chain employs TRBV25-1 and TRBJ2-3, with TRBD1 as a possible D gene (6 bases). The ends were cut back, 3 bases at V and 4 bases at J, with 17 bases in the middle. The CDR3 sequence is 16 residues long. Germline CDR1 reads MGHDK; CDR2 reads SYGVNS. The CDR3 DNA reads as TGTGCCAGCAGTGAGTTACAGGGAGTCGGGGCAGATACGCAGTATTTT. It translates to CASSELQGVGADTQYF.

This clonotype came up a few times. This chain links TRBV4-1 with TRBJ1-2; no reliable D call. The CDR3 extends over 14 amino acids. Between the trimmed V and J ends, which lost 0 bases and 11 bases, there was a span of 16 bases. Germline lookup yields CDR1 MGHRA and CDR2 YSYEKL. CDR3 nucleotide sequence: TGCGCCAGCAGCCAAGAAGTGGCAGGAAGGAGGTACACCTTC. This gives the protein CASSQEVAGRRYTF.

A few counts support this clonotype. V usage is TRBV10-3 and J usage is TRBJ2-1, with D perhaps matching TRBD1 or TRBD2 (5 bases each). Looked up from germline, CDR1 is ENHRY and CDR2 is SYGVKD. Trimming shortened V by 7 bases and J by 9 bases, and 25 bases separated the two germline ends. The CDR3 covers 16 residues. CDR3 DNA: TGTGCCATCACACACACGGAAGAGGGTGGACAAGGTGAGCAGTTCTTC. Translation: CAITHTEEGGQGEQFF.

V gene TRBV19 combines with J gene TRBJ1-5; D is perhaps TRBD1 (5 bases). The CDR3 has 15 amino acids. The V and J ends lost 5 bases and 0 bases respectively, with 11 bases between them. Germline CDR1 LNHDA, CDR2 SQIVND (reference sequence). CDR3 residues: CASSFTGISNQPQHF. The CDR3 DNA sequence: TGTGCCAGTAGTTTCACAGGAATTAGCAATCAGCCCCAGCATTTT.

This clonotype was found a few times. The genes are TRBV11-2 and TRBJ1-1, with TRBD1 as a possible D gene (6 bases). The V gene's germline CDR1 is SGHAT and CDR2 FQNNGV. This CDR3 has 16 amino acids. V lost 0 bases and J 2 bases, leaving 13 bases between the germline ends. In nucleotides, the CDR3 is TGTGCCAGCAGCTTAGATATGTGGGGGGCTAACACTGAAGCTTTCTTT. Translating gives CASSLDMWGANTEAFF.

The rearrangement joins TRBV29-1 to TRBJ1-1; D is unresolved. Germline values: CDR1 SQVTM, CDR2 ANQGSEA. This CDR3 region has 12 residues. The V end was cut by 1 base, the J end by 4 bases, with 7 bases between. The CDR3 nucleotides read TGCAGCGTTGAAGGCCCCGGCACTGAAGCTTTCTTT. This codes for CSVEGPGTEAFF.

This clonotype was detected ten times or more. The chain uses TRBV7-8 and TRBJ2-3, with D tentatively TRBD2 (5 bases). CDR1 and CDR2 from the germline V gene are SGHVS and FQNEAQ. This CDR3 region has 15 residues. V lost 1 base and J lost 0, with 8 bases in between. This chain's CDR3 is CASSLGRASTDTQYF. The DNA of the CDR3 is TGTGCCAGCAGCTTAGGGCGGGCAAGCACAGATACGCAGTATTTT.

On this clonotype: At one of its ends the junction is not consistent with the germline gene, which may arise from a read error. The chain links TRBV6-8 to TRBJ2-5; 8 bases are a match to TRBD1. The germline V gene has CDR1 MNHGY and CDR2 SAAAGT. There are 14 residues in the CDR3. CDR3 sequence: CSSSRDRGVETQYF. The CDR3 coding sequence is TGTTCCAGCAGCCGTGACAGGGGAGTGGAGACCCAGTACTTC.

This clonotype has a handful of counts. This chain links TRBV5-5 with TRBJ1-1; 9 bases match TRBD1. V dropped 4 bases and J dropped 6; count of bases not matched to a gene: 7. The germline V gene has CDR1 SGHKS and CDR2 YYEKEE (reference sequence). The CDR3 length is 14 residues. The CDR3 coding sequence is TGTGCCAGCAGCCCCCCCAACAGGGGGCCTGAAGCTTTCTTT. Its translation is CASSPPNRGPEAFF.

The gene calls are TRBV4-1 and TRBJ2-7, with 8 bases identical to TRBD1. Losses at the gene ends were 0 bases for V and 8 bases for J; bases not matched to a gene: 6. CDR3 length: 14 residues. Germline V gene sequence: CDR1 MGHRA, CDR2 YSYEKL. The CDR3 DNA reads as TGCGCCAGCAGCCAAGAGGACAGGGACCAGAAGCAGTACTTC. Amino acid sequence: CASSQEDRDQKQYF.

This clonotype was counted a few times. The chain has TRBV7-9 and TRBJ1-2; D uncertain. The V end was cut by 3 bases, the J end by 5 bases, with 13 bases between. The CDR3 covers 14 residues. Per germline, CDR1 SEHNR and CDR2 FQNEAQ (reference sequence). The CDR3 loop reads CASSFSPAVYGYTF. CDR3 nucleotide sequence: TGTGCCAGCAGCTTTTCTCCGGCCGTATATGGCTACACCTTC. The full variable domain, rest sourced from reference TRBV7-9 and TRBJ1-2, is DTGVSQNPRHKITKRGQNVTFRCDPISEHNRLYWYRQTLGQGPEFLTYFQNEAQLEKSRLLSDRFSAERPKGSFSTLEIQRTEQGDSAMYLCASSFSPAVYGYTFGSGTRLTVV.

This clonotype has more than one count but fewer than ten. Sequence at one end of the junction differs from germline and may be a read error. The rearrangement joins TRBV7-6 to TRBJ1-2, with 11 bases aligning to TRBD1. The CDR3 runs to 14 residues. Germline V gene sequence: CDR1 SGHVS, CDR2 FNYEAQ. CDR3 in amino acids: CGSSGQGADYGYTF. DNA of the CDR3: TGTGGCAGCAGCGGACAGGGGGCGGATTATGGCTACACCTTC.

V usage is TRBV5-1 and J usage is TRBJ2-1; TRBD1 agrees at 9 bases. The germline V gene has CDR1 SGHRS and CDR2 YFSETQ. The CDR3 spans 17 residues. The junction had 8 bases not matched to a gene; V was cut back by 3 bases and J by 1 base. CDR3 protein: CASSSGTGLGSYNEQFF. CDR3 nucleotides: TGCGCCAGCAGCTCCGGGACAGGGTTGGGTTCCTACAATGAGCAGTTCTTC.